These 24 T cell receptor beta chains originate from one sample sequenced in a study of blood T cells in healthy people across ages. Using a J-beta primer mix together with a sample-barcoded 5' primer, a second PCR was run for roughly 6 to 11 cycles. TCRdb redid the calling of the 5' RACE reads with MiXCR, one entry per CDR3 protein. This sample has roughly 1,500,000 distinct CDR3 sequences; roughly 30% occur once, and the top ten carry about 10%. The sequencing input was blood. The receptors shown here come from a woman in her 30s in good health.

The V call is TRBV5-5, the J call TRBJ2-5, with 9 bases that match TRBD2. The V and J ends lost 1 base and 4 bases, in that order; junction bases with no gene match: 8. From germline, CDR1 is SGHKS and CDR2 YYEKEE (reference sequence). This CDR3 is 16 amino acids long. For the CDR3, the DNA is TGTGCCAGCAGCTTGAATCCGCGAGCGGGGGGAGAGACCCAGTACTTC. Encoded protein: CASSLNPRAGGETQYF.

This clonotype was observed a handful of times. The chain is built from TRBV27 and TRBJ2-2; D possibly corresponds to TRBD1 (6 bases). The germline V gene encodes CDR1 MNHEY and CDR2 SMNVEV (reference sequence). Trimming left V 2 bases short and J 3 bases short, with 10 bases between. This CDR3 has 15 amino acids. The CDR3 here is CASSLRGGDTGELFF. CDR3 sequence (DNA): TGTGCCAGCAGTTTACGTGGGGGCGACACCGGGGAGCTGTTTTTT.

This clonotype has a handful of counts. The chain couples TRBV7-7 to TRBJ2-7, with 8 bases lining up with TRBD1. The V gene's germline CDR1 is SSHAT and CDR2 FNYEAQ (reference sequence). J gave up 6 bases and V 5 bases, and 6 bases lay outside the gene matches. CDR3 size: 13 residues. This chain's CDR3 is CASSQDRAGEQYF. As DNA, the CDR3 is TGTGCCAGCAGCCAGGACAGGGCAGGCGAGCAGTACTTC. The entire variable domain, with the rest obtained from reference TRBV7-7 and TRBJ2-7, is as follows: GAGVSQSPRYKVTKRGQDVTLRCDPISSHATLYWYQQALGQGPEFLTYFNYEAQPDKSGLPSDRFSAERPEGSISTLTIQRTEQRDSAMYRCASSQDRAGEQYFGPGTRLTVT.

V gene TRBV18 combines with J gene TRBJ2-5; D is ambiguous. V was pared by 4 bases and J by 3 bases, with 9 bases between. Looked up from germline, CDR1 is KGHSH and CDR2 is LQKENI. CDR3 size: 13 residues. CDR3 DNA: TGTGCCAGCTCACACAGAGAAAAAGAGACCCAGTACTTC. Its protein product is CASSHREKETQYF.

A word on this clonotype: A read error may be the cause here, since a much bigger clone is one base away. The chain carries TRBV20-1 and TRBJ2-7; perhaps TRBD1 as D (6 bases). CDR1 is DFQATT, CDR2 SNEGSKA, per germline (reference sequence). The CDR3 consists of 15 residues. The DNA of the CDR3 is TGCAGTGCTCCCCCCCACCAGGGGTTAAACTACAAGCAGTACTTC. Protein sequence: CSAPPHQGLNYKQYF.

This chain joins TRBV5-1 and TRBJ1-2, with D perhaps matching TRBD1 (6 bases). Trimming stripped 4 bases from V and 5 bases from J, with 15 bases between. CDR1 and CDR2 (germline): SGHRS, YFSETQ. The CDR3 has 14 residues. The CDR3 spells CASSAGQHSYGYTF. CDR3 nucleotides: TGCGCCAGCAGCGCCGGACAGCATTCTTATGGCTACACCTTC.

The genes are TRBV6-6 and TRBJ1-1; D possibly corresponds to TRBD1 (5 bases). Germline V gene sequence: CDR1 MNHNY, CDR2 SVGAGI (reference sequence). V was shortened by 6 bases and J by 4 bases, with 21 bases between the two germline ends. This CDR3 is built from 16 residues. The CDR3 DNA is TGTGCCAGCAGGACGACGTATGGGGCAATGAGCACTGAAGCTTTCTTT. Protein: CASRTTYGAMSTEAFF.

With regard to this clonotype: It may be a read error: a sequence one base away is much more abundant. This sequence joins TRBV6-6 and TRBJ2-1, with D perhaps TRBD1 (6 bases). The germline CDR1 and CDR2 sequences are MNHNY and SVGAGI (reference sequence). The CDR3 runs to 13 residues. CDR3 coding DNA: TGTGCCGGCAGTTACGGGCAAGGGGGTGAGCAGTTCTTC. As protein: CAGSYGQGGEQFF.

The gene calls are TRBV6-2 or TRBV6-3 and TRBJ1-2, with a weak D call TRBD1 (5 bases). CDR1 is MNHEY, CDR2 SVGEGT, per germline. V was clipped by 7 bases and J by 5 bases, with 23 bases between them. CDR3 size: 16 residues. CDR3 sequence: CASTERGRGREYGYTF. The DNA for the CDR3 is TGTGCCAGCACCGAAAGAGGTCGAGGCAGGGAGTATGGCTACACCTTC.

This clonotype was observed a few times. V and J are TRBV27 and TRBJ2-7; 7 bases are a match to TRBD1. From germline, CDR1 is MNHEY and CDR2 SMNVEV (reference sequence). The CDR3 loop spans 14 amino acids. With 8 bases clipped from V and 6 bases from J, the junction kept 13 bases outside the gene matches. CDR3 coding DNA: TGTGCCAGCGCATCAGGGACAGCCTTCGTCGAGCAGTACTTC. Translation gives CASASGTAFVEQYF.

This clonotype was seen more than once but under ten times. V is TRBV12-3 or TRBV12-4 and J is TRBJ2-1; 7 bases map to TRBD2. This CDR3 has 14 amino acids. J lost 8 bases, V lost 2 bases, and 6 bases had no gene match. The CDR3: CASSLSFRGDEQFF. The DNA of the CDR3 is TGTGCCAGCAGTTTAAGTTTCCGGGGGGATGAGCAGTTCTTC.

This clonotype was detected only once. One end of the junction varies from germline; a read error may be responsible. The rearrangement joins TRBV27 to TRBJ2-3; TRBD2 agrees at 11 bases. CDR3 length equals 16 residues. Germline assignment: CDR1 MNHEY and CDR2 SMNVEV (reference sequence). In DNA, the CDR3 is TGTGCCAGCAGATTACTAGCGGGAGTAAGAACAGGTACGCAGTATTTT. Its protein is CASRLLAGVRTGTQYF.

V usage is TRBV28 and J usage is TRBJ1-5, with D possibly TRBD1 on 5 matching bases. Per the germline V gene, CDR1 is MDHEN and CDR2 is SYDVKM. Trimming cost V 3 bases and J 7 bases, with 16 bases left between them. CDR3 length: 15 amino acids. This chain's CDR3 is CASSFPRGDGQPQHF. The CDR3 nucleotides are TGTGCCAGCAGTTTCCCCCGGGGGGATGGACAGCCCCAGCATTTT.

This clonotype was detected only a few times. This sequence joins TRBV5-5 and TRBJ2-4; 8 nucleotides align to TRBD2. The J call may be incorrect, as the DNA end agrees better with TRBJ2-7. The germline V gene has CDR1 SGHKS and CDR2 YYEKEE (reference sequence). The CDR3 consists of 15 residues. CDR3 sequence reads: CASSFFSGTSYEQYF. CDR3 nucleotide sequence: TGTGCCAGCAGCTTTTTTAGCGGGACCTCCTACGAGCAGTACTTC.

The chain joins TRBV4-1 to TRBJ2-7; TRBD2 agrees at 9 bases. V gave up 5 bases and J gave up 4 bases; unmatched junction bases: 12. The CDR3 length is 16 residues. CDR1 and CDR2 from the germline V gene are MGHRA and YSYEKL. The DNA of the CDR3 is TGCGCCAGCAGCTATCGATCTGGACTAGCGACTTACGAGCAGTACTTC. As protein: CASSYRSGLATYEQYF.

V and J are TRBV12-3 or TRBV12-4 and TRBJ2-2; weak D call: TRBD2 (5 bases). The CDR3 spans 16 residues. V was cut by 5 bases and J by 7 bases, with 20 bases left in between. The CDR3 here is CASSPSLRRQVGELFF. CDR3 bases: TGTGCCAGCAGTCCAAGCTTAAGGAGGCAGGTCGGGGAGCTGTTTTTT.

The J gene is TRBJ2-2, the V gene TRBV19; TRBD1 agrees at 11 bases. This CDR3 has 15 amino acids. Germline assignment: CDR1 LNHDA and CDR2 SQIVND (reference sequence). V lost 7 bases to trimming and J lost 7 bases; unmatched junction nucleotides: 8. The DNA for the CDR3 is TGTGCCAGTACCCCCTGGGACAGGGGGGACGGGGAGCTGTTTTTT. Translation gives CASTPWDRGDGELFF.

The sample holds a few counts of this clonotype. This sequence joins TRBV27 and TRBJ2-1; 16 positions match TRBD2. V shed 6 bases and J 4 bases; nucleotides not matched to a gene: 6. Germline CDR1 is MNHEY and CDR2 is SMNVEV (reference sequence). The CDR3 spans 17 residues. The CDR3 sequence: CASSPGLAGGSYNEQFF. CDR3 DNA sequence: TGTGCCAGCAGCCCGGGACTAGCGGGAGGGTCATACAATGAGCAGTTCTTC.

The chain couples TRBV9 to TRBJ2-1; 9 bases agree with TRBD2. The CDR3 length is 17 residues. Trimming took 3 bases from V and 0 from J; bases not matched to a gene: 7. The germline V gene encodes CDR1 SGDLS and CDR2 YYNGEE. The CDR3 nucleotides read TGTGCCAGCAGCGCCCGACTAGCGGCCCTCTCCTACAATGAGCAGTTCTTC. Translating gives CASSARLAALSYNEQFF.

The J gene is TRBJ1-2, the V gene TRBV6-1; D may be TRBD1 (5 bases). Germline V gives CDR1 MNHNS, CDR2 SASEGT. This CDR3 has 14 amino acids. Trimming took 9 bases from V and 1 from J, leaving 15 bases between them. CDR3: CASEGGGDNYGYTF. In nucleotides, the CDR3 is TGTGCCAGTGAGGGAGGAGGGGATAACTATGGCTACACCTTC.

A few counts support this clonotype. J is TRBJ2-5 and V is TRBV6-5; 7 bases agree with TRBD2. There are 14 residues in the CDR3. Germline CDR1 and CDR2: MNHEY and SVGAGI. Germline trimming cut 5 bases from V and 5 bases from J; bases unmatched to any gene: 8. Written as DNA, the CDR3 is TGTGCCAGCAGTACACGGGGGGTGGAGGAGACCCAGTACTTC. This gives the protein CASSTRGVEETQYF.

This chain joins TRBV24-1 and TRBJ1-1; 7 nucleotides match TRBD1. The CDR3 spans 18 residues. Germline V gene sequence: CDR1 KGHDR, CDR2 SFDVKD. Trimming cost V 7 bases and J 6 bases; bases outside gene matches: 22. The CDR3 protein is CATRELLNDREPYPEAFF. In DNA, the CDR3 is TGTGCCACCAGGGAACTCTTGAATGACAGGGAACCCTATCCTGAAGCTTTCTTT.

The CDR3, as DNA: TGTGCCTGGAGTGGACAGGGGGCTTCACCCCTCCACTTT. Amino acids: CAWSGQGASPLHF. The chain uses TRBV30 and TRBJ1-6, with 10 positions matching TRBD1. V gave up 1 base and J gave up 9 bases; unmatched junction bases: 0. The germline gives CDR1 GTSNPN, CDR2 SVGIG (reference sequence). The CDR3 is 13 residues long. Based on the CDR3 plus reference TRBV30 and TRBJ1-6, the full variable domain is SQTIHQWPATLVQPVGSPLSLECTVEGTSNPNLYWYRQAAGRGLQLLFYSVGIGQISSEVPQNLSASRPQDRQFILSSKKLLLSDSGFYLCAWSGQGASPLHFGNGTRLTVT.

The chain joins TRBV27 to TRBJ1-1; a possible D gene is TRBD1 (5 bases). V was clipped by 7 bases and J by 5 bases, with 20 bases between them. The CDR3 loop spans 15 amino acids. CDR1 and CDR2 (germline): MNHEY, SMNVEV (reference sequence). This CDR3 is CASTLAGTHGTEAFF. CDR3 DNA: TGTGCCAGCACCTTAGCTGGGACCCACGGAACTGAAGCTTTCTTT.